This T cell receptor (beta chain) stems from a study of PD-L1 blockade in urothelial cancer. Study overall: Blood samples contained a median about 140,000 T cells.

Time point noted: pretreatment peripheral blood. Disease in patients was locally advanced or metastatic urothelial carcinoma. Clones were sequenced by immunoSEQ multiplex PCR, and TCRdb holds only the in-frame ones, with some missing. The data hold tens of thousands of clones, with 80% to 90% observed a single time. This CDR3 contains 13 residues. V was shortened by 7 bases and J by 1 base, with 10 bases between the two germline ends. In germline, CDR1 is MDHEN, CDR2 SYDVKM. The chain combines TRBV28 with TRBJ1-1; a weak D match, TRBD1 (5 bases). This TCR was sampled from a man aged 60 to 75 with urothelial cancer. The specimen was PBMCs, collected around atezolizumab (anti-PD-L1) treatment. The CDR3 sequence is CASILDRNTEAFF. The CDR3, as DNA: TGTGCCAGCATCCTAGACAGGAACACTGAAGCTTTCTTT. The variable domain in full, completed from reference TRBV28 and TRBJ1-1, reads DVKVTQSSRYLVKRTGEKVFLECVQDMDHENMFWYRQDPGLGLRLIYFSYDVKMKEKGDIPEGYSVSREKKERFSLILESASTNQTSMYLCASILDRNTEAFFGQGTRLTVV.